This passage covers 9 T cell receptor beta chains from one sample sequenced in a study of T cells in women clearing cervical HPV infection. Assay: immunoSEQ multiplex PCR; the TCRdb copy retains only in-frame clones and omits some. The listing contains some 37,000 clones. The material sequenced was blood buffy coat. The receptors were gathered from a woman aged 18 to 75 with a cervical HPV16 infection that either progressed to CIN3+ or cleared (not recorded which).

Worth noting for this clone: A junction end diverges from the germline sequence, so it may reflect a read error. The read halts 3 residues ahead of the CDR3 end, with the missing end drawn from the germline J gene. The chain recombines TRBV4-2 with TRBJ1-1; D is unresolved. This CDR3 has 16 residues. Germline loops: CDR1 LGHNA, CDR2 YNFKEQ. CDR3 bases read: TGCGCCAGCAGCCAGGAAGGGCAGAGAATGAACACTGAA. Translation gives CASSQEGQRMNTE. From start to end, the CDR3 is CASSQEGQRMNTEAFF.

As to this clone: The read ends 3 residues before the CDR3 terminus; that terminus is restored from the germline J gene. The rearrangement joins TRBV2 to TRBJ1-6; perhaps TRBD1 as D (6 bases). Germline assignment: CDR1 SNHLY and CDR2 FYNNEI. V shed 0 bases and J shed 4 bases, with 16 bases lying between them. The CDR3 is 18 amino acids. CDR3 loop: CASSEALLLRGYNSPLHF. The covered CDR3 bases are TGTGCCAGCAGTGAAGCGCTTCTCCTTAGGGGGTATAATTCACCC.

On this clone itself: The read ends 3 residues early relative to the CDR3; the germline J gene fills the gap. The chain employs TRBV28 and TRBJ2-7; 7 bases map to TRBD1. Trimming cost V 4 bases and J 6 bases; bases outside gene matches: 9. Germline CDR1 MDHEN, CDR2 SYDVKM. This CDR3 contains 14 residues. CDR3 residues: CASSSPGQLPEQYF. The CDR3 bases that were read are TGTGCCAGCAGTTCGCCGGGACAGCTTCCCGAG.

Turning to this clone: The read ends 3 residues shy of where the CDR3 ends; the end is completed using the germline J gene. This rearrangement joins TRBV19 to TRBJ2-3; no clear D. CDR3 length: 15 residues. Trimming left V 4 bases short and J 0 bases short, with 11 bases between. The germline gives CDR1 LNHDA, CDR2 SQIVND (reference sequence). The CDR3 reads CASSTPRSSTDTQYF. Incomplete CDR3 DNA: TGTGCCAGTAGTACCCCTAGAAGCAGCACAGATACG.

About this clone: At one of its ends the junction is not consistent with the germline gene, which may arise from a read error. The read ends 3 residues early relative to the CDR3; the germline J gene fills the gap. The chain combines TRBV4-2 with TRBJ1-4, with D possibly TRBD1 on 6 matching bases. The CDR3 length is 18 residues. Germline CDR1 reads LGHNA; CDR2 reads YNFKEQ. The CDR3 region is CASSQSGQLFHTNEKLFF. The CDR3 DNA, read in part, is TGCGCCAGCAGCCAAAGTGGACAGCTCTTCCACACTAATGAAAAA.

The CDR3 region is CASSTTGDNSEAFF. CDR3 DNA (partial): TGTGCCAGCTCAACGACAGGGGACAATTCTGAA. The chain carries TRBV18 and TRBJ1-1, with TRBD1 matching over 8 bases. The sequenced fragment ends 3 residues before the CDR3 boundary, so the rest is inferred from the germline J gene. The CDR3 is 14 amino acids. Germline CDR1 reads KGHSH; CDR2 reads LQKENI. V was pared by 5 bases and J by 6 bases, with 8 bases of the junction left unmatched.

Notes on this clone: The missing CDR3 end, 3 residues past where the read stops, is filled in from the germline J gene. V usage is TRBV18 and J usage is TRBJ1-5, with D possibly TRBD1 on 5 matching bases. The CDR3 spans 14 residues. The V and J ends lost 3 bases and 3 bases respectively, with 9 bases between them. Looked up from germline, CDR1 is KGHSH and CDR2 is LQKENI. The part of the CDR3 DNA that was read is TGTGCCAGCTCACCCGACAGAAACAATCAGCCC. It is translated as CASSPDRNNQP. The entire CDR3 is CASSPDRNNQPQHF.

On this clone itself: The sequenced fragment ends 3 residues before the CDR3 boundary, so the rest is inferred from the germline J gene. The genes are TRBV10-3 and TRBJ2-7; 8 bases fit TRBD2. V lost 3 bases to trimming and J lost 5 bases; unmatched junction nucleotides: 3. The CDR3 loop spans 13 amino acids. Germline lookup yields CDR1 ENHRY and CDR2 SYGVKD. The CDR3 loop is CAISDAGGDEQYF. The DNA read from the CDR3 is TGTGCCATCAGTGACGCGGGGGGAGACGAG.

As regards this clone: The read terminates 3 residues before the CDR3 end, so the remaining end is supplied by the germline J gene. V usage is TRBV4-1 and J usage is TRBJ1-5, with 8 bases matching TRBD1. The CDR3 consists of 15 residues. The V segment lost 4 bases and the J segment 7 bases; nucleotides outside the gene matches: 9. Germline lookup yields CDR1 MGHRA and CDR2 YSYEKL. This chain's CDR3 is CASSLGQGLSQPQHF. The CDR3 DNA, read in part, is TGCGCCAGCAGCCTCGGACAGGGTCTTTCACAGCCC.